This T cell receptor (beta chain) was found in a study of tumor-infiltrating lymphocytes in primary liver carcinoma. The roughly 19-32 mg bulk tissue piece was not sorted before simultaneous RNA and DNA extraction. As for this clonotype: A much larger clone differs by one base, so this may be a read error.

CDR3 length equals 12 residues. The germline V gene encodes CDR1 MGHRA and CDR2 YSYEKL. Making TCR beta cDNA involved roughly 0.55 ug total RNA and a constant-region primer. For TCR beta, libraries were produced by three nested multiplex PCR rounds using slightly modified ARM-PCR. TRBV1-TRBV30 forward primers and a C-beta reverse primer were used in the first two PCR rounds, which each ran for ten to eleven cycles. TCRdb independently ran MiXCR on the multiplex PCR reads; one entry per CDR3 protein. The sample records roughly 55,000 distinct CDR3 sequences, over 65% being singletons. Sequencing used liver tumor tissue from sampling region 2. Sample subset: tumor region T2, inferior pole. The TCR was taken from a man aged 35 to 55 with primary liver carcinoma and hepatitis B virus infection. The chain uses TRBV4-1 and TRBJ2-1; 7 bases agree with TRBD1. The CDR3 DNA reads TGCGCCTGCAGCCAAATGGGACAGGAGCAGTTCTTC. Translated, it gives CACSQMGQEQFF.